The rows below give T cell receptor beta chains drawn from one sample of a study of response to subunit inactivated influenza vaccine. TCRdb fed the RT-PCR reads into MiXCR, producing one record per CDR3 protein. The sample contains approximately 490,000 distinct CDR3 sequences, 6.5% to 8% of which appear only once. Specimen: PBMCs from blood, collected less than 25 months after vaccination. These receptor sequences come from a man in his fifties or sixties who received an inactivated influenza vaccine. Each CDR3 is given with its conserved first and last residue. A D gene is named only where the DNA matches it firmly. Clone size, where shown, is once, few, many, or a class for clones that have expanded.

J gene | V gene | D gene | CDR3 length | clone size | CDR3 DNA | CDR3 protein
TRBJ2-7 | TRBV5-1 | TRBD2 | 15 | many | TGCGCCAGCAAGGGGGGGACTAGCGGGAACTACGAGCAGTACTTC | CASKGGTSGNYEQYF
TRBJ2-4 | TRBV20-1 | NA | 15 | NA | TGCAGTGCTGAGATATTGGGGCTAGGTAAAAACATTCAGTACTTC | CSAEILGLGKNIQYF
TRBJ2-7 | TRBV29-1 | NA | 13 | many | TGCAGCGTTATCTATCGGGGGATTTACGAGCAGTACTTC | CSVIYRGIYEQYF
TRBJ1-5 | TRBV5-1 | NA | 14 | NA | TGCGCCAGCAGCTTGGACCCTAGCAATCATCCCCAGCATTTT | CASSLDPSNHPQHF
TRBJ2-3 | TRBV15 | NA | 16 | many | TGTGCCACCAGCAGAGCCAGCAGCGAAGGGGGAGATACGCAGTATTTT | CATSRASSEGGDTQYF
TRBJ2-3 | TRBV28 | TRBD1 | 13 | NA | TGTGCCAGCAGTAAGGGGGACAGGGTTACGCAGTATTTT | CASSKGDRVTQYF
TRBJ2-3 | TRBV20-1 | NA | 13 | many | TGCAGTGCTGCAGGGGCCAGCACAGATACGCAGTATTTT | CSAAGASTDTQYF
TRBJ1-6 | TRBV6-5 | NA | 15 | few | TGTGCCAGCAGTTACGGTGTTTTTAATAATTCACCCCTCCACTTT | CASSYGVFNNSPLHF
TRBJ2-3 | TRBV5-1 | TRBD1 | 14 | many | TGCGCCAGCAGCATACAGGGGGCCCCAGATACGCAGTATTTT | CASSIQGAPDTQYF
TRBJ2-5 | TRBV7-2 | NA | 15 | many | TGTGCCAGCAGCTTAGGGACTACCCCAGAAGTGACCCAGTACTTC | CASSLGTTPEVTQYF
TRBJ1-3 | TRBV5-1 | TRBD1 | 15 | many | TGCGCCAGCAGCTCCGGGACAGGGCTGGGAAACACCATATATTTT | CASSSGTGLGNTIYF
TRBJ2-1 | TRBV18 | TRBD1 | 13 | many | TGTGCCAGTCGAGGCCAGGGGGACAATGAGCAGTTCTTC | CASRGQGDNEQFF
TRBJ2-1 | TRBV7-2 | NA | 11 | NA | TGTGCCAGCAGTGGGGATACTGAGCAGTTCTTC | CASSGDTEQFF
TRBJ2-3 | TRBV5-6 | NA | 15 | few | TGTGCCAGCAGCTTGGTATTAGTAAACACAGATACGCAGTATTTT | CASSLVLVNTDTQYF
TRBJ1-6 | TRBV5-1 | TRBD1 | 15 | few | TGCGCCAGCAGCAGAAACAGGGGATATAATTCACCCCTCCACTTT | CASSRNRGYNSPLHF
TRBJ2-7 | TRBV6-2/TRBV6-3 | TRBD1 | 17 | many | TGTGCCAGCAGTTACCGAGAACTCCTGACAGGGACCTACGAGCAGTACTTC | CASSYRELLTGTYEQYF
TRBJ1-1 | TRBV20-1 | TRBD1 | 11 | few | TGCAGTATCGGGACAGGGGTTGGTGCTTTCTTT | CSIGTGVGAFF
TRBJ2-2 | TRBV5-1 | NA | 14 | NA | TGCGCCAGCAGCTTTTTAGAGAACACCGGGGAGCTGTTTTTT | CASSFLENTGELFF
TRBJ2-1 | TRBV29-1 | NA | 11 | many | TGCAGCGGGAGACTAGACCATGAGCAGTTCTTC | CSGRLDHEQFF
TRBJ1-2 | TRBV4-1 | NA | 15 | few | TGCGCCAGCAGCCAATTTTCGGGGCAGGGTCATGGCTACACCTTC | CASSQFSGQGHGYTF
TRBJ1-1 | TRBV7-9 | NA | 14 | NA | TGTGCCAGCAGCCTCGATGAGGGCCTCCCGAGAGCTTTCTTT | CASSLDEGLPRAFF
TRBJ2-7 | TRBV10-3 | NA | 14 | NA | TGTGCCATCAACGGCGGGCAGAGCTCCTACGAGCAGTACTTC | CAINGGQSSYEQYF
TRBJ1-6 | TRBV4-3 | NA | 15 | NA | TGCGCCAGCAGCCAAGATACTGGCGGGAATTCACCCCTCCACTTT | CASSQDTGGNSPLHF